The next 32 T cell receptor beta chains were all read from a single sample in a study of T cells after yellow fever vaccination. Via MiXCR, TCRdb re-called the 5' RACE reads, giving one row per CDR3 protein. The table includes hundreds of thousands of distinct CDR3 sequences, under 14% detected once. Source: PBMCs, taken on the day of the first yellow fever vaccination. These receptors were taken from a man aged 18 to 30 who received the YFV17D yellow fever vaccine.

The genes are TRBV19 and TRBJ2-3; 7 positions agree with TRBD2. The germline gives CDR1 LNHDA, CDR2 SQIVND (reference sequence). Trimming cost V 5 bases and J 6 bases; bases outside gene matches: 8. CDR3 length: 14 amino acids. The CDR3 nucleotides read TGTGCCAGTAGTCCGTTAACTAGCGTGGATACGCAGTATTTT. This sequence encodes CASSPLTSVDTQYF.

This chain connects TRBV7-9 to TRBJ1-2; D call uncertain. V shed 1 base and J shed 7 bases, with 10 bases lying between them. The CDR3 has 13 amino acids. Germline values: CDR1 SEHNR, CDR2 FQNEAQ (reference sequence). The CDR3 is CASSLEEGTGYTF. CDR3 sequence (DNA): TGTGCCAGCAGCTTAGAGGAGGGCACTGGCTACACCTTC.

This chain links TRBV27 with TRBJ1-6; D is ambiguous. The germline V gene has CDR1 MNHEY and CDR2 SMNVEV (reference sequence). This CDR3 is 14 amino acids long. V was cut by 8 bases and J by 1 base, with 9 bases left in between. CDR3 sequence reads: CASRTESYNSPLHF. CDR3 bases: TGTGCCAGCCGCACGGAGTCCTATAATTCACCCCTCCACTTT.

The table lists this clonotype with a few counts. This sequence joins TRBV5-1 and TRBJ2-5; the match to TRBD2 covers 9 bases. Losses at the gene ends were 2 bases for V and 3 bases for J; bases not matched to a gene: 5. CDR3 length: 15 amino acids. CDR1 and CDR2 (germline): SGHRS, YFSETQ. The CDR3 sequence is CASSLSTSGKETQYF. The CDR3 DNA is TGCGCCAGCAGCTTATCGACTAGCGGTAAAGAGACCCAGTACTTC.

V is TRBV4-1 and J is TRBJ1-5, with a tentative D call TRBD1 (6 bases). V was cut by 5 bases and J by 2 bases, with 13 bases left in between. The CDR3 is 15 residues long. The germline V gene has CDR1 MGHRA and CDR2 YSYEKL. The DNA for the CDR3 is TGCGCCAGCAGCGTTCGGGGGGCAGGCAATCAGCCCCAGCATTTT. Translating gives CASSVRGAGNQPQHF.

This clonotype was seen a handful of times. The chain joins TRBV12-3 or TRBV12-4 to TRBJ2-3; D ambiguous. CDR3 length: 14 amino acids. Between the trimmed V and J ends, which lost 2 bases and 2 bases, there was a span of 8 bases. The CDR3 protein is CASSLSGATDTQYF. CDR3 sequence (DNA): TGTGCCAGCAGTTTATCGGGCGCCACAGATACGCAGTATTTT.

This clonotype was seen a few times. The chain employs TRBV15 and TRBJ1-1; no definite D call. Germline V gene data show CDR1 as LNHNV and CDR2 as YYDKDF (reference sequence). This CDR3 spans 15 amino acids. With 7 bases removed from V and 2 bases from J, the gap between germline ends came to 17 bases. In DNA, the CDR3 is TGTGCCACCACGTCCCCTGGAGGACCTAACACTGAAGCTTTCTTT. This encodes CATTSPGGPNTEAFF.

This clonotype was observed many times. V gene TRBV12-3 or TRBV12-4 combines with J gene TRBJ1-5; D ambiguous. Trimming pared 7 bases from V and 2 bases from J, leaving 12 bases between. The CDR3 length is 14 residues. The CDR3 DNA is TGTGCCAGCACCCTTAGTAGTCGCAATCAGCCCCAGCATTTT. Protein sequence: CASTLSSRNQPQHF.

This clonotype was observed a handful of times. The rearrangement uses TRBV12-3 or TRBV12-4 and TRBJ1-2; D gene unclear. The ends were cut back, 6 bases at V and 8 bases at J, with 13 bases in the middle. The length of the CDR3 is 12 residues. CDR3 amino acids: CASRTDGQGYTF. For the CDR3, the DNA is TGTGCCAGCAGGACCGACGGGCAAGGCTACACCTTC.

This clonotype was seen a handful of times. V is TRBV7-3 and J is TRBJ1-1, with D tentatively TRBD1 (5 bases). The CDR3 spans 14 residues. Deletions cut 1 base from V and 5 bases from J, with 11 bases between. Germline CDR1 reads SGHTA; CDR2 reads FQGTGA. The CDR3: CASSLNQGGTEAFF. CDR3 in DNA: TGTGCCAGCAGCTTAAATCAGGGTGGAACTGAAGCTTTCTTT.

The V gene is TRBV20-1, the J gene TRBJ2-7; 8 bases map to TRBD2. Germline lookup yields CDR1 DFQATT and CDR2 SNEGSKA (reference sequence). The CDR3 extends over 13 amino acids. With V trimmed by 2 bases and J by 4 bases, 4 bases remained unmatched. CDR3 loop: CSARSASGYEQYF. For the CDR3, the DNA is TGCAGTGCTAGATCTGCTAGCGGGTACGAGCAGTACTTC.

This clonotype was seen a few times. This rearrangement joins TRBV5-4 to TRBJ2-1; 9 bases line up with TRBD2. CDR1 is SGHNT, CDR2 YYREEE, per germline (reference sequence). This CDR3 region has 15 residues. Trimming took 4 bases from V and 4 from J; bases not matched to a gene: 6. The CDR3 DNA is TGTGCCAGCAGCCAATCGAGCGGGAGGTACAATGAGCAGTTCTTC. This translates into CASSQSSGRYNEQFF.

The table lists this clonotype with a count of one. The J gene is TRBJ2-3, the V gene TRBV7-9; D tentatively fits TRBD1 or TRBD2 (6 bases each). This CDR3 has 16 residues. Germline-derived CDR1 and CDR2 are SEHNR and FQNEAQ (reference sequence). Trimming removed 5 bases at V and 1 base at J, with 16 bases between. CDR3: CASSIRRGARTDTQYF. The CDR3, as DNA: TGTGCCAGCAGCATCCGAAGGGGGGCCCGCACAGATACGCAGTATTTT.

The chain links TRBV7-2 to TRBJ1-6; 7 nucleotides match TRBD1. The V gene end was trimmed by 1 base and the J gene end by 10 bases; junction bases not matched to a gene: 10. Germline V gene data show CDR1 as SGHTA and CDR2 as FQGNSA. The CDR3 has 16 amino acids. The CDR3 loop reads CASSLGVTGDSSPLHF. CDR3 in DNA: TGTGCCAGCAGCTTAGGGGTTACAGGGGACTCGTCACCCCTCCACTTT.

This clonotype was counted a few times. The CDR3 coding sequence is TGTGCCAGCAGTTTGTTTACAGACGTGCCCCAGCATTTT. Translating it yields CASSLFTDVPQHF. J is TRBJ1-5 and V is TRBV12-3 or TRBV12-4, with no clear D. The V gene lost 3 bases and the J gene lost 9 bases, with 12 bases spanning the gap. There are 13 residues in the CDR3.

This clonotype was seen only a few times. CDR3 sequence reads: CASSANSGQGYNEQFF. DNA of the CDR3: TGTGCCAGCAGCGCCAATTCGGGACAGGGCTACAATGAGCAGTTCTTC. V gene TRBV9 combines with J gene TRBJ2-1, with 9 bases that match TRBD1. V was clipped by 3 bases and J by 3 bases; unmatched bases: 7. The CDR3 contains 16 residues. The germline CDR1 and CDR2 sequences are SGDLS and YYNGEE.

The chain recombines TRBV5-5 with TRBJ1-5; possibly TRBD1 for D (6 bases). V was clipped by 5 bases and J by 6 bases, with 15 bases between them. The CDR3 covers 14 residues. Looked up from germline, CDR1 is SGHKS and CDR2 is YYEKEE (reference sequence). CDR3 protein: CASRRDTSGQPQHF. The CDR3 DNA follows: TGTGCCAGCAGGAGGGACACCTCAGGTCAGCCCCAGCATTTT.

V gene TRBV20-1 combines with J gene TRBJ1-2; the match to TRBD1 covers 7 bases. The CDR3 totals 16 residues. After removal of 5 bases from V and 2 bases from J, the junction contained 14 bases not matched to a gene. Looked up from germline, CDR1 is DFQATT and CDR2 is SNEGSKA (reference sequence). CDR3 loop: CSAPESNRGVNYGYTF. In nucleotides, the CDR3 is TGCAGTGCTCCCGAATCAAACAGGGGAGTCAACTATGGCTACACCTTC.

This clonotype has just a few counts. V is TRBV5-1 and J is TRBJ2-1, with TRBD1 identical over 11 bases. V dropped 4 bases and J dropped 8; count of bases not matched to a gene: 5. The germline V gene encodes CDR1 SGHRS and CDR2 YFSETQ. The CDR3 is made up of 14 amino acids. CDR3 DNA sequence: TGCGCCAGCAGCCCGGGACAGGGGGTGGATGAGCAGTTCTTC. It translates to CASSPGQGVDEQFF. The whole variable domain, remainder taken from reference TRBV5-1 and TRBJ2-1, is KAGVTQTPRYLIKTRGQQVTLSCSPISGHRSVSWYQQTPGQGLQFLFEYFSETQRNKGNFPGRFSGRQFSNSRSEMNVSTLELGDSALYLCASSPGQGVDEQFFGPGTRLTVL.

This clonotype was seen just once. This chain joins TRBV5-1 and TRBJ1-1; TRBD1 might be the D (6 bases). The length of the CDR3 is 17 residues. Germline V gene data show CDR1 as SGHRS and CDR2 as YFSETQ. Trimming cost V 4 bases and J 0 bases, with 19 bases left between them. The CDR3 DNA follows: TGCGCCAGCAGCCGCGACCCACAGGGTGGGGTGAACACTGAAGCTTTCTTT. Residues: CASSRDPQGGVNTEAFF.

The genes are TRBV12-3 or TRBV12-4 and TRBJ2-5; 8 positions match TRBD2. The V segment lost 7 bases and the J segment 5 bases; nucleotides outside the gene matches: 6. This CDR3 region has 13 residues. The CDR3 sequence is CASMRGAWETQYF. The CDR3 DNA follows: TGTGCCAGCATGCGGGGGGCGTGGGAGACCCAGTACTTC.

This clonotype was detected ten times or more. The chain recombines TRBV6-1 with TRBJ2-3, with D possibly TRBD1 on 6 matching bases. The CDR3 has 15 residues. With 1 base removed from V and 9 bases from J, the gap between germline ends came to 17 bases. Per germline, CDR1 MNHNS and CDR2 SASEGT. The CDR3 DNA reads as TGTGCCAGCAGTGAAGGGGGGCAGGCCGAAATAACGCAGTATTTT. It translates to CASSEGGQAEITQYF.

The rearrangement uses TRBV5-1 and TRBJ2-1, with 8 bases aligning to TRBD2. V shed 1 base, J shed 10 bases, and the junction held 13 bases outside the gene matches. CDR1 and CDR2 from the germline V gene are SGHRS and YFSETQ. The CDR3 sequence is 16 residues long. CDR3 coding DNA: TGCGCCAGCAGCTTGAGCTACTCCGGGACTAGTTGGGAGCAGTTCTTC. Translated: CASSLSYSGTSWEQFF.

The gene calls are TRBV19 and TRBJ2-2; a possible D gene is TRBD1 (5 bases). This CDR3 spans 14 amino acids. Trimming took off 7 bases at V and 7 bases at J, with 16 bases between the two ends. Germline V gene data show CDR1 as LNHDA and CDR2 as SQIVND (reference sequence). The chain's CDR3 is CASTAWWGSGELFF. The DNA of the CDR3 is TGTGCCAGTACCGCGTGGTGGGGCAGCGGGGAGCTGTTTTTT. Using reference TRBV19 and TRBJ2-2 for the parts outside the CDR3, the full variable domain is DGGITQSPKYLFRKEGQNVTLSCEQNLNHDAMYWYRQDPGQGLRLIYYSQIVNDFQKGDIAEGYSVSREKKESFPLTVTSAQKNPTAFYLCASTAWWGSGELFFGEGSRLTVL.

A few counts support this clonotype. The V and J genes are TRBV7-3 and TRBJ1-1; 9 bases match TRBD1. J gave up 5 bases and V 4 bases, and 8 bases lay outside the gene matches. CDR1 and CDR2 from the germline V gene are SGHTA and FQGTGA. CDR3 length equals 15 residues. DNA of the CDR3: TGTGCCAGCAGCTCGGACAGGGGATCGGTTACTGAAGCTTTCTTT. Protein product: CASSSDRGSVTEAFF. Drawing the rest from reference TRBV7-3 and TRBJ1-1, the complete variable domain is GAGVSQTPSNKVTEKGKYVELRCDPISGHTALYWYRQSLGQGPEFLIYFQGTGAADDSGLPNDRFFAVRPEGSVSTLKIQRTERGDSAVYLCASSSDRGSVTEAFFGQGTRLTVV.

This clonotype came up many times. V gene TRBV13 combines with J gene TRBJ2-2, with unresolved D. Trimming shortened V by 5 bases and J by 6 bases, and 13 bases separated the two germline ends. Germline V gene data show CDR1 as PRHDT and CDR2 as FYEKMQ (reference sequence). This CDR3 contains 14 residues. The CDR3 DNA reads TGTGCCAGCAGCCTGCGAACGGGCCCCGGGGAGCTGTTTTTT. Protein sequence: CASSLRTGPGELFF.

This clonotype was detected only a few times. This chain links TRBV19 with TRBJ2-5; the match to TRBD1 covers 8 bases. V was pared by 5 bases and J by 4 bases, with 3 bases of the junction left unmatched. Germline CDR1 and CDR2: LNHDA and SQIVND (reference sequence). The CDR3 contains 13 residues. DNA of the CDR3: TGTGCCAGTAGTTTCGACAGGGGAGAGACCCAGTACTTC. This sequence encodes CASSFDRGETQYF.

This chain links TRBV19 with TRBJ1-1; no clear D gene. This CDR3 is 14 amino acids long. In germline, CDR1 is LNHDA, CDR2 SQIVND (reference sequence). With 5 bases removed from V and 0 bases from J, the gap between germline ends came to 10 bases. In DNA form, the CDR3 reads TGTGCCAGTAGTCGGAGTAACATGAACACTGAAGCTTTCTTT. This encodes CASSRSNMNTEAFF. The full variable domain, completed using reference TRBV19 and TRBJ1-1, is DGGITQSPKYLFRKEGQNVTLSCEQNLNHDAMYWYRQDPGQGLRLIYYSQIVNDFQKGDIAEGYSVSREKKESFPLTVTSAQKNPTAFYLCASSRSNMNTEAFFGQGTRLTVV.

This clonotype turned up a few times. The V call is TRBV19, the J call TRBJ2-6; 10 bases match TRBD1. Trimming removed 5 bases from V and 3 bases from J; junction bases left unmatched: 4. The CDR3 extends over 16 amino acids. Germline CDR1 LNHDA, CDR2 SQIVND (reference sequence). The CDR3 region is CASSRQGAIGANVLTF. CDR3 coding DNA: TGTGCCAGTAGTCGACAGGGGGCGATTGGGGCCAACGTCCTGACTTTC.

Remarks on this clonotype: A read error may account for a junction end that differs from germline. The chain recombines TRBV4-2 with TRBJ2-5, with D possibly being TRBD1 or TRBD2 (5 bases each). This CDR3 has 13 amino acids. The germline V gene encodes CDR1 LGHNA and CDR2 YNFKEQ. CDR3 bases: TGTGCCAGGAGCCCCGGGGACGGAGAGACCCAGTACTTC. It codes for CARSPGDGETQYF.

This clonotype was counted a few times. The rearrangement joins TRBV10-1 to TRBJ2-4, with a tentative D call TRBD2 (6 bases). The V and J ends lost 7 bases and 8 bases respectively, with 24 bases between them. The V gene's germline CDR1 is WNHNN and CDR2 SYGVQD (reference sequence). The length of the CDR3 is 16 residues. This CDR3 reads CASKEEGCARRDIQYF. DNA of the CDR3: TGCGCCAGCAAGGAGGAGGGGTGCGCCCGAAGGGACATTCAGTACTTC.

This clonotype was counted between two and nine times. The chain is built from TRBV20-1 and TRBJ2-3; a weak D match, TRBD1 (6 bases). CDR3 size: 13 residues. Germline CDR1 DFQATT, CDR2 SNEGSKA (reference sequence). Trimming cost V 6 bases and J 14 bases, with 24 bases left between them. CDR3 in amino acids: CSASRDISDERYF. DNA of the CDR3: TGCAGTGCATCCCGGGACATTTCGGACGAGCGGTATTTT.